This T cell receptor beta chain was obtained from a study of T and B cells in COVID-19 patients. TRB rearrangements were amplified by multiplex PCR with BIOMED2 TRB-A/B primers. TCRdb recomputed calls from the multiplex PCR reads with MiXCR, one row per CDR3 protein. The table shows around 20,000 distinct CDR3 sequences, with about 32% occurring only once. In its sample, this clonotype was seen many times. TRB was amplified from about 260-540 ng of blood genomic DNA. CDR1 is LNHNV, CDR2 YYDKDF, per germline (reference sequence). Losses at the gene ends were 2 bases for V and 6 bases for J; bases not matched to a gene: 4. This CDR3 is built from 14 residues.

The TCR was taken from a human donor who had recovered from COVID-19. Sequenced input: blood. The chain employs TRBV15 and TRBJ2-7; 10 positions agree with TRBD2. The DNA for the CDR3 is TGTGCCACCAGCAGACTAGCGGGAGATTTCGAGCAGTACTTC. Its protein product is CATSRLAGDFEQYF.